Presented here are 2 T cell receptor beta chains from one specimen sequenced in a study of T cell responses to AZD1222 COVID-19 vaccine. The method was immunoSEQ multiplex PCR; TCRdb's version includes in-frame clones alone and lacks a portion of them. Among roughly 79,000 clones listed, about 90% were seen once. The sample here was peripheral blood, taken on day 0 of MenACWY control vaccination. Receptors were obtained from an adult in good health.

The V and J genes are TRBV6-5 and TRBJ1-1; no clear D gene. The CDR3 covers 12 residues. Germline lookup yields CDR1 MNHEY and CDR2 SVGAGI. V was cut by 7 bases and J by 0 bases, with 6 bases left in between. The DNA of the CDR3 is TGTGCCAGCATTTCCGTGAACACTGAAGCTTTCTTT. Amino acid sequence: CASISVNTEAFF.

This clone appeared a single time. This sequence joins TRBV7-2 and TRBJ2-7; TRBD1 might be the D (6 bases). Germline CDR1 and CDR2: SGHTA and FQGNSA. The CDR3 is 14 residues long. With 3 bases removed from V and 3 bases from J, the gap between germline ends came to 12 bases. CDR3 protein: CASSFIGQSYEQYF. The CDR3 nucleotides are TGTGCCAGCAGCTTCATAGGACAGAGCTACGAGCAGTACTTC.